This TCR beta chain was recorded in a study of shared clonotypes between healthy human individuals. Whole-study results and caveats: The four-donor shared clonotypes exceeded non-shared clonotypes in generation probability, with non-shared ones scoring lower. Since donors were few, the genetic and exposure-history diversity represented was limited.

The study separated CD4+ cells into CD45RA+ naive and CD45RA-negative memory subsets. This clone appeared a single time. Its antigen is not known. Authors' analysis steps: As immunoSEQ supplied junction-only sequences (without quality scores), filtering differed. Clones were sequenced by immunoSEQ multiplex PCR, and TCRdb holds only the in-frame ones, with some missing. V, J and clone size are those of that table, while D and trimming were read from the DNA. The repertoire includes approximately 2.1 million clones, just over 90% of them detected once, and under 0.45% sits in the top ten. Germline V gene sequence: CDR1 SNHLY, CDR2 FYNNEI. With 5 bases clipped from V and 6 bases from J, the junction kept 8 bases outside the gene matches. The CDR3 runs to 14 residues.

Material for sequencing was naive CD4+ T cells from PBMCs. As to subset: CD45RA+ positively selected. The chain combines TRBV2 with TRBJ1-2, with 8 bases fitting TRBD1. The receptor comes from a man between 18 and 35 years old in good health. Some clones in this sample may be carry-over from other donors' samples. CDR3 amino acids: CASSPVGTGDGYTF. Written as DNA, the CDR3 is TGTGCCAGCAGTCCGGTGGGGACAGGCGATGGCTACACCTTC.